This T cell receptor beta chain was sequenced during a study of cytomegalovirus exposure and HLA in healthy donors. General study results and limits: The classifier reportedly diagnosed cytomegalovirus status with high sensitivity and specificity.

The study ran its PCR with 60 Vbeta and 13 Jbeta primers. Assay used: immunoSEQ multiplex PCR; TCRdb lists only in-frame clones, some missing. The table records about 170,000 clones, around 75% of them present only once. Germline V gene lookup returns CDR1 MNHEY and CDR2 SVGAGI. V was shortened by 7 bases and J by 5 bases, with 20 bases between the two germline ends. The CDR3 has 15 amino acids. Comments on this clone: The antigen is not known.

The chain employs TRBV6-5 and TRBJ1-1, with D perhaps TRBD1 (5 bases). The receptor was isolated from a male donor in good health and CMV-seronegative. Source material: PBMCs. This CDR3 reads CASTQRGVRGTEAFF. Written as DNA, the CDR3 is TGTGCCAGCACCCAACGGGGAGTCCGGGGGACTGAAGCTTTCTTT.